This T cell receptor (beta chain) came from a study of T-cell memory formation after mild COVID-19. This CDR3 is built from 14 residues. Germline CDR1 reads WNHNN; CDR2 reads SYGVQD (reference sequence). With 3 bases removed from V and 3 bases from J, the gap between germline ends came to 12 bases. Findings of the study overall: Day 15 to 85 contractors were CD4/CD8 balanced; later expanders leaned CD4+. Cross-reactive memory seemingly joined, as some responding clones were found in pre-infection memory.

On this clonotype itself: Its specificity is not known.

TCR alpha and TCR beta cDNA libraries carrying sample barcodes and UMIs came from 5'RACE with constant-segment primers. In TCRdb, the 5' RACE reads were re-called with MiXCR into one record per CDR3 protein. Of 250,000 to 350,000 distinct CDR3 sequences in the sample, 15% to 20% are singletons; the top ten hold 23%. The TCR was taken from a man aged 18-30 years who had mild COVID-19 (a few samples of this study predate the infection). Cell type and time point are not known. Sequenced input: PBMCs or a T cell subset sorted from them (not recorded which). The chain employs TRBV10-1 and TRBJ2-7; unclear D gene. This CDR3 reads CASSDWPEDYEQYF. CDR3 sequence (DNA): TGCGCCAGCAGTGACTGGCCTGAGGACTACGAGCAGTACTTC.